Listed below are T cell receptor beta chains from one sample, sequenced in a study of response to subunit inactivated influenza vaccine. TCRdb passed the RT-PCR reads through MiXCR, listing each CDR3 protein once. The sample shows 450,000 to 550,000 distinct CDR3 sequences, about 25% of them seen only once. Sequenced here: CD4+ T cells sorted from PBMCs, sampled around 5 days after vaccination. These receptors all come from a man aged 50 or older who received an inactivated influenza vaccine. CDR3s include the opening cysteine and the closing phenylalanine or tryptophan. D genes are given only for firm matches. Clone sizes are given selectively: once, few, many, or a class where the clone is expanded.

abundance: many; j_gene: TRBJ2-5; v_gene: TRBV12-3/TRBV12-4; d_gene: .; CDR3nt: TGTGCCAGCAGGGCGACAGGAGTCCGGGAGACCCAGTACTTC; CDR3aa: CASRATGVRETQYF
abundance: .; j_gene: TRBJ1-5; v_gene: TRBV12-3/TRBV12-4; d_gene: .; CDR3nt: TGTGCCAGCAGTGACAGTCGGGGACAGCCCCAGCATTTT; CDR3aa: CASSDSRGQPQHF
abundance: few; j_gene: TRBJ2-1; v_gene: TRBV7-2; d_gene: TRBD2; CDR3nt: TGTGCCAGCAGCTTAGTCACAGCGGGGGTCGGTGAGCAGTTCTTC; CDR3aa: CASSLVTAGVGEQFF
abundance: .; j_gene: TRBJ2-7; v_gene: TRBV28; d_gene: .; CDR3nt: TGTGCCAGCAGTTTCCGGATCAGGGGGGAATCCTCCTACGAGCAGTACTTC; CDR3aa: CASSFRIRGESSYEQYF
abundance: few; j_gene: TRBJ2-1; v_gene: TRBV5-1; d_gene: TRBD2; CDR3nt: TGCGCCAGCTCTGGGGGGGGCAATGAGCAGTTCTTC; CDR3aa: CASSGGGNEQFF
abundance: few; j_gene: TRBJ2-2; v_gene: TRBV7-2; d_gene: .; CDR3nt: TGTGCCAGCAGCCCCTATAAGAACACCGGGGAGCTGTTTTTT; CDR3aa: CASSPYKNTGELFF
abundance: few; j_gene: TRBJ2-2; v_gene: TRBV6-2/TRBV6-3; d_gene: TRBD2; CDR3nt: TGTGCCAGCAGTAGCGGGGGAAAGGCCGGGGAGCTGTTTTTT; CDR3aa: CASSSGGKAGELFF
abundance: .; j_gene: TRBJ1-3; v_gene: TRBV10-3; d_gene: .; CDR3nt: TGTGCCATCAGTGATGCCGGGACCCTCTCTGGAAACACCATATATTTT; CDR3aa: CAISDAGTLSGNTIYF
abundance: .; j_gene: TRBJ2-1; v_gene: TRBV12-3/TRBV12-4; d_gene: TRBD2; CDR3nt: TGTGCCAGCAGACCCTCAACTAGCGGGAGTGGCGATGAGCAGTTCTTC; CDR3aa: CASRPSTSGSGDEQFF
abundance: .; j_gene: TRBJ2-1; v_gene: TRBV20-1; d_gene: TRBD2; CDR3nt: TGCAGTGCTAGAGATCCTCTTTCGGCGGGAGGGAGGGACAACTACAATGAGCAGTTCTTC; CDR3aa: CSARDPLSAGGRDNYNEQFF
abundance: .; j_gene: TRBJ2-7; v_gene: TRBV5-1; d_gene: .; CDR3nt: TGCGCCAGCAGCTTAATGCCGACTAGCTACGAGCAGTACTTC; CDR3aa: CASSLMPTSYEQYF
abundance: .; j_gene: TRBJ2-1; v_gene: TRBV7-3; d_gene: TRBD1; CDR3nt: TGTGCCAGCAGCTTTCCGGGACAGGAAATCAATGAGCAGTTCTTC; CDR3aa: CASSFPGQEINEQFF
abundance: few; j_gene: TRBJ2-2; v_gene: TRBV10-3; d_gene: .; CDR3nt: TGTGCCATCAGTCCCGTACCCGGGGAGCTGTTTTTT; CDR3aa: CAISPVPGELFF
abundance: .; j_gene: TRBJ2-2; v_gene: TRBV6-5; d_gene: .; CDR3nt: TGTGCCAGCAGTTACTCGGGGATCAATACGAACACCGGGGAGCTGTTTTTT; CDR3aa: CASSYSGINTNTGELFF
abundance: .; j_gene: TRBJ2-2; v_gene: TRBV5-1; d_gene: TRBD2; CDR3nt: TGCGCCAGCAGCACACCGGGCGGGAGGTCCGGGGAGCTGTTTTTT; CDR3aa: CASSTPGGRSGELFF
abundance: .; j_gene: TRBJ2-1; v_gene: TRBV4-2; d_gene: .; CDR3nt: TGTGCCAGCAGCCAAGAAAGGAATGAGCAGTTCTTC; CDR3aa: CASSQERNEQFF
abundance: few; j_gene: TRBJ2-1; v_gene: TRBV12-3/TRBV12-4; d_gene: .; CDR3nt: TGTGCCAGCTGCCGACTGCGCAACAATGAGCAGTTCTTC; CDR3aa: CASCRLRNNEQFF
abundance: few; j_gene: TRBJ2-3; v_gene: TRBV7-2; d_gene: TRBD2; CDR3nt: TGTGCCAGCAGCTTAGCGGTGCAGCGGGATAAGTATTTT; CDR3aa: CASSLAVQRDKYF
abundance: .; j_gene: TRBJ2-1; v_gene: TRBV19; d_gene: .; CDR3nt: TGTGCCAGTAGTCCCACTGAGTCACGGGGTGAGCAGTTCTTC; CDR3aa: CASSPTESRGEQFF
abundance: many; j_gene: TRBJ2-7; v_gene: TRBV5-1; d_gene: .; CDR3nt: TGCGCCAGCAGCTTGGAGGTCACCTACGAGCAGTACTTC; CDR3aa: CASSLEVTYEQYF
abundance: .; j_gene: TRBJ2-5; v_gene: TRBV7-2; d_gene: .; CDR3nt: TGTGCCAGCAGATCAGAGTGGTTTGAGACCCAGTACTTC; CDR3aa: CASRSEWFETQYF
abundance: .; j_gene: TRBJ2-3; v_gene: TRBV2; d_gene: TRBD1; CDR3nt: TGTGCCAGCAGTAGGACCGGGACAGGGACAGATACGCAGTATTTT; CDR3aa: CASSRTGTGTDTQYF
abundance: .; j_gene: TRBJ1-6; v_gene: TRBV20-1; d_gene: .; CDR3nt: TGCAGTGCCCACCCTCGGAGAGGAGGGTCACCCCTCCACTTT; CDR3aa: CSAHPRRGGSPLHF
abundance: .; j_gene: TRBJ2-5; v_gene: TRBV20-1; d_gene: .; CDR3nt: TGCAGTGCTAGAGATTCCCAGGGCCGGGCCCAGTACTTC; CDR3aa: CSARDSQGRAQYF
abundance: .; j_gene: TRBJ2-7; v_gene: TRBV7-2; d_gene: .; CDR3nt: TGTGCCAGCAGCAACGGGGACACCACCTACGAGCAGTACTTC; CDR3aa: CASSNGDTTYEQYF
abundance: few; j_gene: TRBJ2-1; v_gene: TRBV2; d_gene: .; CDR3nt: TGTGCCAGTGAAGACAGGGACTGGTACAATGAGCAGTTCTTC; CDR3aa: CASEDRDWYNEQFF
abundance: few; j_gene: TRBJ2-3; v_gene: TRBV2; d_gene: .; CDR3nt: TGTGCCAGCACCTGGGTACGGACAGATACGCAGTATTTT; CDR3aa: CASTWVRTDTQYF
abundance: few; j_gene: TRBJ2-5; v_gene: TRBV20-1; d_gene: .; CDR3nt: TGCAGTGCCAGGCACGGATCGGAGACCCAGTACTTC; CDR3aa: CSARHGSETQYF
abundance: few; j_gene: TRBJ2-3; v_gene: TRBV5-1; d_gene: TRBD2; CDR3nt: TGCGCCAGCAGCCTCGAAGTCGGGCTAGCGGGGTCAACAGATACGCAGTATTTT; CDR3aa: CASSLEVGLAGSTDTQYF
abundance: .; j_gene: TRBJ2-7; v_gene: TRBV20-1; d_gene: .; CDR3nt: TGCAGTGCTAGACCGAGTGCCTACGAGCAGTACTTC; CDR3aa: CSARPSAYEQYF
abundance: .; j_gene: TRBJ1-5; v_gene: TRBV4-1; d_gene: .; CDR3nt: TGCGCCCGCCCTCTACTCAATCAGCCCCAGCATTTT; CDR3aa: CARPLLNQPQHF